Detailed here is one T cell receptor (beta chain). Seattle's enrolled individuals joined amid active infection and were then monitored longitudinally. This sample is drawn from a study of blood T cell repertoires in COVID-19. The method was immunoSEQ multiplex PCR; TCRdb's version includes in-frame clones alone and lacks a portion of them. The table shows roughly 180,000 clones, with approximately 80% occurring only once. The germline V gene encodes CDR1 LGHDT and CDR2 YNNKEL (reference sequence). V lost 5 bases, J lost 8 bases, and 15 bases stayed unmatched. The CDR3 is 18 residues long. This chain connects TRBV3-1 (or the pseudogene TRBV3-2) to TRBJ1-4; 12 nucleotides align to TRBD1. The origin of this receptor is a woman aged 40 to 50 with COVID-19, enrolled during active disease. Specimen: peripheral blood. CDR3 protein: CASSLRGTGGLMVEKLFF. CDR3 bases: TGTGCCAGCAGCTTGAGAGGGACAGGGGGCCTTATGGTGGAAAAACTGTTTTTT.